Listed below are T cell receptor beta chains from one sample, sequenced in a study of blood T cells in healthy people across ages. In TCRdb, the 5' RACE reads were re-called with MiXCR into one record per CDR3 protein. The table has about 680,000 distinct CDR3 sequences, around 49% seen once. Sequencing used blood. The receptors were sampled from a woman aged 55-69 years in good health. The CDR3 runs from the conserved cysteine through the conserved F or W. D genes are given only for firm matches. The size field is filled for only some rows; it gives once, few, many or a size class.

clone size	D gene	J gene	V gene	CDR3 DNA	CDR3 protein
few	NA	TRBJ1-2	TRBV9	TGTGCCAGCAGCGCCTCACCTGTCAAGGGTGGCTACACCTTC	CASSASPVKGGYTF
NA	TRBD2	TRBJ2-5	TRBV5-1	TGCGCCAGCAACTACAGCGGGAAGGAGACCCAGTACTTC	CASNYSGKETQYF
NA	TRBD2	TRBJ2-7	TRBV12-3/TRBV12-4	TGTGCCAGCAGCCTCGGACTAGCGACGGACGAGCAGTACTTC	CASSLGLATDEQYF
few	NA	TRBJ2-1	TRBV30	TGTGCCTGGAGTGTAGTTAATGAGCAGTTCTTC	CAWSVVNEQFF
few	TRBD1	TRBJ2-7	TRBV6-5	TGTGCCAGCAGTTACTCGCCGGGACAGACTTACGAGCAGTACTTC	CASSYSPGQTYEQYF
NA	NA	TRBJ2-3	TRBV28	TGTGCCAGCAGTCTACATCTGACTTCCATGAGCACAGATACGCAGTATTTT	CASSLHLTSMSTDTQYF
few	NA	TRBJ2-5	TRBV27	TGTGCCAGCAGTTTAGGGGGGTCAAACGGCCAAGAGACCCAGTACTTC	CASSLGGSNGQETQYF
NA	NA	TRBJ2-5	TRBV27	TGTGCCAGCAGTTTAAGGGGCAGGGGATTCCAAGAGACCCAGTACTTC	CASSLRGRGFQETQYF
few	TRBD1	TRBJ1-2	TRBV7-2	TGTGCCAGCAGCTCGGGGGACAGGGTCGGTGGCTACACCTTC	CASSSGDRVGGYTF
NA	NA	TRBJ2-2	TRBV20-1	TGCAGTGCTAGAGATCCTGGGGGCGCGACGACCGGGGAGCTGTTTTTT	CSARDPGGATTGELFF
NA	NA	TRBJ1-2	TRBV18	TGTGCCAGCTCACGGAACAGAGATGATGGCTACACCTTC	CASSRNRDDGYTF
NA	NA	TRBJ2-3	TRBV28	TGTGCCAGCAGTGTGTGGAGGGGCACAGATACGCAGTATTTT	CASSVWRGTDTQYF
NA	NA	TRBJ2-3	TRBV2	TGTGCCAGCAGTGGCGGGTTCCAGTATTTT	CASSGGFQYF
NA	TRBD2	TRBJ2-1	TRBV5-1	TGCGCTAGCAGCTTGGCTACTAGCGGGAGGAGCTCCTACAATGAGCAGTTCTTC	CASSLATSGRSSYNEQFF
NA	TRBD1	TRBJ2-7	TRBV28	TGTGCCAGCCATACCCCGGGACAGGGGACCTACGAGCAGTACTTC	CASHTPGQGTYEQYF
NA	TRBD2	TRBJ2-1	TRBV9	TGTGCCAGCAGCGTAGATCGGGCGGGAGGGGTTTCTGAGCAGTTCTTC	CASSVDRAGGVSEQFF
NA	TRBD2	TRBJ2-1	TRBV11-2	TGTGCCAGCAGCTTAGGACACGGACTAGCGGGTTTATTCTCCTACAATGAGCAGTTCTTC	CASSLGHGLAGLFSYNEQFF
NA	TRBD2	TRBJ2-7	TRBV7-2	TGTGCCAGCAGCGCTGGCGGGAGAGCGTACGAGCAGTACTTC	CASSAGGRAYEQYF
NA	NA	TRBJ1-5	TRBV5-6	TGTGCCAGCAGCTTGGGGGGCGGTTATAGCAATCAGCCCCAGCATTTT	CASSLGGGYSNQPQHF
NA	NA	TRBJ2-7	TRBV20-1	TGCAGTGCTATGGGCTTCGGGGGCTTCTACGAGCAGTACTTC	CSAMGFGGFYEQYF
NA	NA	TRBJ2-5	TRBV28	TGTGCCAGTCAGGGACAACTACAAGAGACCCAGTACTTC	CASQGQLQETQYF
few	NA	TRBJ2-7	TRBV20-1	TGCAGTGCGAAAGGGGGTGGGGGACGGAGGAGCTACGAGCAGTACTTC	CSAKGGGGRRSYEQYF
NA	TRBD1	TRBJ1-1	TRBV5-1	TGCGCCAGCAGCTTCAGGGGGACTGGGACTGAAGCTTTCTTT	CASSFRGTGTEAFF
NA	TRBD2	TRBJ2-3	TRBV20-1	TGCAGTGCTAGAGGGAGACGAGGGGCGGGAGCTGTGATAAATACGCAGTATTTT	CSARGRRGAGAVINTQYF
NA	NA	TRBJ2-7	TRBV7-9	TGTGCCAGCAGCCTGGGACGGGGAGTACTTGACGAGCAGTACTTC	CASSLGRGVLDEQYF
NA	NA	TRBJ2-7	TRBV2	TGTGCCAGCAGTTATCAAGGACGGCTCTACGAGCAGTACTTC	CASSYQGRLYEQYF
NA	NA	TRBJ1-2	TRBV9	TGTGCCAGCAGCGTAGGGGGGCGCGGCTATGGCTACACCTTC	CASSVGGRGYGYTF
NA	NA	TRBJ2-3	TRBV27	TGTGCCACCCAACGGGGCTTCACAGATACGCAGTATTTT	CATQRGFTDTQYF
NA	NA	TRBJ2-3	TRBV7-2	TGTGCCAGCAGCAAAAGCAGGGCCACAGATACGCAGTATTTT	CASSKSRATDTQYF
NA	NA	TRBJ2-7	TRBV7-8	TGTGCCAGCAGCGCCTGGGGGGTCGGGTTCGAGCAGTACTTC	CASSAWGVGFEQYF
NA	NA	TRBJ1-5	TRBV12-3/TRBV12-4	TGTGCCAGCAGCCCCAGGGATGAAGGCAATCAGCCCCAGCATTTT	CASSPRDEGNQPQHF
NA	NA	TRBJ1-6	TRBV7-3	TGTGCCAGCAGCCTAACCGGGCCCGGGGGAGATTCACCCCTCCACTTT	CASSLTGPGGDSPLHF
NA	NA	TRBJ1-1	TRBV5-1	TGCGCCAGCAGCTTGATCCCGCCGAACACTGAAGCTTTCTTT	CASSLIPPNTEAFF
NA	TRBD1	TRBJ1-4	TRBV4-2	TGTGCCAGCAGCCAAGATCGCCGAACAGGGGAGAATGAAAAACTGTTTTTT	CASSQDRRTGENEKLFF
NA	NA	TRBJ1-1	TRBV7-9	TGTGCCAGCAGCGCCCAGATGGGCACTGAAGCTTTCTTT	CASSAQMGTEAFF